One and the same sample provided the 7 T cell receptor beta chains below, sequenced in a study of a mutant IDH1 vaccine in newly diagnosed glioma. Antigen specificity for these receptors is unknown. Time point here: week 11, during vaccination. Doses consisted of 300 ug of mutant IDH1 20-mer peptide each, paired with topical imiquimod. Here immunoSEQ multiplex PCR was the method, and the copy in TCRdb shows in-frame clones only, minus some. The table lists 60,000 or so clones, 89% of them singletons. The sequencing here drew on PBMCs, taken from a glioma patient whose treatment included an IDH1 peptide vaccine. The receptors were gathered from a man aged 35 to 55 with glioma.

V gene TRBV9 combines with J gene TRBJ2-5; tentatively, D is TRBD2 (7 bases). Germline V CDR1 and CDR2: SGDLS, YYNGEE. There are 16 residues in the CDR3. Trimming removed 4 bases from V and 0 bases from J, with 16 bases in between. The chain's CDR3 is CASSTSGEGYQETQYF. CDR3 in DNA: TGTGCCAGCAGCACGTCAGGGGAGGGGTACCAAGAGACCCAGTACTTC.

This rearrangement joins TRBV5-6 to TRBJ1-6; D ambiguous. Germline CDR1 SGHDT, CDR2 YYEEEE. CDR3 length equals 17 residues. Trimming cost V 4 bases and J 4 bases, with 18 bases left between them. CDR3 in DNA: TGTGCCAGCAGCGCGGGTAGGGCAGGCCAATATAATTCACCCCTCCACTTT. Amino acids: CASSAGRAGQYNSPLHF.

The chain is built from TRBV15 and TRBJ2-7, with 9 nucleotides matching TRBD2. V trimming: 3 bases; J trimming: 4 bases; junction bases outside the gene matches: 7. This CDR3 contains 15 residues. Germline V CDR1 and CDR2: LNHNV, YYDKDF (reference sequence). Here the CDR3 DNA reads TGTGCCACCAGCAGGGGAGCGGGAGGCCGATACGAGCAGTACTTC. Protein: CATSRGAGGRYEQYF.

The chain has TRBV6-1 and TRBJ2-1; 7 bases are a match to TRBD1. The trim removed 9 bases at V and 5 bases at J, leaving 7 bases unmatched. Germline V CDR1 and CDR2: MNHNS, SASEGT. This CDR3 comprises 13 residues. The CDR3 region is CASDRDRNNEQFF. Here the CDR3 DNA reads TGTGCCAGTGACCGGGACAGAAACAATGAGCAGTTCTTC.

The chain is built from TRBV5-1 and TRBJ2-2; D call uncertain. The CDR3 covers 15 residues. The V end lost 3 bases, the J end lost 6 bases, and 15 bases lay between the germline ends. Germline V gene data show CDR1 as SGHRS and CDR2 as YFSETQ. The DNA of the CDR3 is TGCGCCAGCAGCTCGACGCTACAGCTACCCGGGGAGCTGTTTTTT. Protein sequence: CASSSTLQLPGELFF.

This clone was recorded once. V gene TRBV5-8 combines with J gene TRBJ2-3; 8 bases line up with TRBD1. The CDR3 contains 16 residues. Per germline, CDR1 SGHTS and CDR2 YDEGEE. V was clipped by 3 bases and J by 6 bases; unmatched bases: 12. The DNA for the CDR3 is TGTGCCAGCAGCTCGAAAACAGGGGGAGTGGGGGATACGCAGTATTTT. Residues: CASSSKTGGVGDTQYF.

This clone was seen just once. For the CDR3, the DNA is TGTGCCAGCAGCTTCGGGGGCAGTGGCTACACCTTC. It encodes CASSFGGSGYTF. J is TRBJ1-2 and V is TRBV5-5, with D possibly TRBD1 on 6 matching bases. Germline CDR1 is SGHKS and CDR2 is YYEKEE (reference sequence). The CDR3 sequence is 12 residues long. V was shortened by 2 bases and J by 7 bases, with 9 bases between the two germline ends.